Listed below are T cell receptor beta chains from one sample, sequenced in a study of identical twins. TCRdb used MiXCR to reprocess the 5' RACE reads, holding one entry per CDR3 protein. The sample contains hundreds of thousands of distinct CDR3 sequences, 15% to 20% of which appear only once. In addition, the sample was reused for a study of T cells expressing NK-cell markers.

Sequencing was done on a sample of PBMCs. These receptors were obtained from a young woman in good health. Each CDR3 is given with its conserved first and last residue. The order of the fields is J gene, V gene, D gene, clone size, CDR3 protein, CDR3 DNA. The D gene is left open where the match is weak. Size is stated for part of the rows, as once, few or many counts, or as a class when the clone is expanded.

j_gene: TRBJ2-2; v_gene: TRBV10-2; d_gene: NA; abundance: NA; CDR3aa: CASSEFGEKSLTGELFF; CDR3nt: TGCGCCAGCAGTGAGTTCGGGGAAAAAAGCCTCACTGGGGAGCTGTTTTTT
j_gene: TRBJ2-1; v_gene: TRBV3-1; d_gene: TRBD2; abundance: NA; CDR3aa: CASSQDVLAGTRQFF; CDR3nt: TGTGCCAGCAGCCAAGATGTCCTAGCGGGAACTCGGCAGTTCTTC
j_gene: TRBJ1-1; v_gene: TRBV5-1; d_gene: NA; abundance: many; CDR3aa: CASSLGSGYGGAFF; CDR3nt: TGCGCCAGCAGCTTGGGTTCAGGGTACGGAGGAGCTTTCTTT
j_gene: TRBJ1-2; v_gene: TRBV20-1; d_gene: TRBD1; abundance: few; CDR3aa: CSARPGQLHYGYTF; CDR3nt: TGCAGTGCTAGGCCGGGACAGCTCCACTATGGCTACACCTTC
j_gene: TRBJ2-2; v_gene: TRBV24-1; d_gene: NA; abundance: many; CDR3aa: CATSDLTAASVRRRGTGELFF; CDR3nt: TGTGCCACCAGTGATTTGACGGCGGCCAGTGTCCGAAGAAGGGGGACCGGGGAGCTGTTTTTT
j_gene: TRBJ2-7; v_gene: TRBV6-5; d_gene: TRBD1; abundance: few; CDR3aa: CASSYQWTGLEQYF; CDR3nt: TGTGCCAGCAGTTACCAATGGACAGGGCTCGAGCAGTACTTC
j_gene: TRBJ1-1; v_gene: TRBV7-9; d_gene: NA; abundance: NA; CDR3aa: CASSLGSGYTEAFF; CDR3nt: TGTGCCAGCAGCTTAGGAAGCGGGTATACTGAAGCTTTCTTT
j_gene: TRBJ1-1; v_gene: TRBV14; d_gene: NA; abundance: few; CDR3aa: CASSQDRTLKSEAFF; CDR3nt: TGTGCCAGCAGCCAAGATCGGACGCTTAAATCTGAAGCTTTCTTT
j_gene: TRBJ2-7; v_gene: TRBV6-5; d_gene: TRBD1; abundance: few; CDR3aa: CASSYSKDRGGEQYF; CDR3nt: TGTGCCAGCAGTTACTCGAAGGACAGGGGAGGCGAGCAGTACTTC
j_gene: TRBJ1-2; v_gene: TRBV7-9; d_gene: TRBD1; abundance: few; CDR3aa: CASSTGTGGLDGYTF; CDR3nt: TGTGCCAGCAGCACTGGGACAGGGGGCTTAGATGGCTACACCTTC
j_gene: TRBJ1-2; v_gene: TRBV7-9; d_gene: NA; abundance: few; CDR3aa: CASSDGVGHGYTF; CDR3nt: TGTGCCAGCAGCGATGGGGTAGGCCATGGCTACACCTTC
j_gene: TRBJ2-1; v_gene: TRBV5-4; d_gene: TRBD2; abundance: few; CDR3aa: CASSRKLAGDSNEQFF; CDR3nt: TGTGCCAGCAGCCGCAAACTAGCGGGAGATTCCAATGAGCAGTTCTTC
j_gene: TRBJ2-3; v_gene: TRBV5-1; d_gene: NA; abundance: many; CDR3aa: CASSFTGPNTDTQYF; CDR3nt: TGCGCCAGCAGCTTTACGGGCCCGAACACAGATACGCAGTATTTT
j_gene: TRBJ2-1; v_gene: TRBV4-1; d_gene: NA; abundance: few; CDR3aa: CASRSLGRNNEQFF; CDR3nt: TGCGCCAGCCGATCCCTGGGCCGGAACAATGAGCAGTTCTTC
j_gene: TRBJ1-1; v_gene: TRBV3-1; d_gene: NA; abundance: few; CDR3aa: CASSPYGGVNTEAFF; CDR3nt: TGTGCCAGCAGCCCCTACGGGGGCGTGAACACTGAAGCTTTCTTT
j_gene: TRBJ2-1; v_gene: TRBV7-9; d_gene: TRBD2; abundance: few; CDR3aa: CASSLTASGHNEQFF; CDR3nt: TGTGCCAGCAGCTTAACGGCTAGCGGTCACAATGAGCAGTTCTTC
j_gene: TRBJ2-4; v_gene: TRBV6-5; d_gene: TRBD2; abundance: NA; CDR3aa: CASSYSGGSRNIQYF; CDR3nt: TGTGCCAGCAGTTACTCGGGGGGGAGCAGAAACATTCAGTACTTC
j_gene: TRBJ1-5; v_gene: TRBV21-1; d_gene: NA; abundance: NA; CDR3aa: CASNSPPRPQHF; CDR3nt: TGTGCCAGCAATTCGCCCCCGCGGCCCCAGCATTTT
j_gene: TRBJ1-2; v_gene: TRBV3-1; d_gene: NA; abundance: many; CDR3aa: CASSQSPPEIYGYTF; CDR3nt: TGTGCCAGCAGCCAGTCCCCCCCGGAGATCTATGGCTACACCTTC
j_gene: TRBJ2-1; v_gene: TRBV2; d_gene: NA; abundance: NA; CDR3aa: CASSEEKLGASGEQFF; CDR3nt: TGTGCCAGCAGTGAAGAGAAGCTGGGGGCATCGGGTGAGCAGTTCTTC
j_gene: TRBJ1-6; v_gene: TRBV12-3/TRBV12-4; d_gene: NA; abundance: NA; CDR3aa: CASSLRDPTNSPLHF; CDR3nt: TGTGCCAGCAGTCTCCGGGACCCAACTAATTCACCCCTCCACTTT
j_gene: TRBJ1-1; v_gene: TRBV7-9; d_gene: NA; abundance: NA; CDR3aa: CASSSGDYLRAFF; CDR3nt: TGTGCCAGCAGCTCAGGAGACTACCTGAGGGCTTTCTTT
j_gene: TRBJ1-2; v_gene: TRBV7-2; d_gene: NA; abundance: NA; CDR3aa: CASSLIQGSDGYTF; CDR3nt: TGTGCCAGCAGCTTAATCCAGGGGTCTGATGGCTACACCTTC